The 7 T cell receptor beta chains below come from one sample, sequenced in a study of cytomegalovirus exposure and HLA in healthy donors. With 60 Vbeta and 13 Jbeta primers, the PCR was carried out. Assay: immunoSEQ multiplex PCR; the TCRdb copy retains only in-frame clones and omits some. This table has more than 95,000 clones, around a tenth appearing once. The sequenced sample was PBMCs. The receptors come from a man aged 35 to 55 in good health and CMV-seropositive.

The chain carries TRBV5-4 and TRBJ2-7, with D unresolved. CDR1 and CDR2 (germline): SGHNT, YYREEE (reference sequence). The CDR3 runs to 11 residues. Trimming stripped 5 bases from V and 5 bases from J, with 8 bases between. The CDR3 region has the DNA TGTGCCAGCAGGAGCGAGGACGAGCAGTACTTC. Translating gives CASRSEDEQYF.

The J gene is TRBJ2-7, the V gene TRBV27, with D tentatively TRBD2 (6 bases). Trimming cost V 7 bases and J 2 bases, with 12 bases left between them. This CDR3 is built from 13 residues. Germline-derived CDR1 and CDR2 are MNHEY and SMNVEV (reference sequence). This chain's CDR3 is CASKAGTAYEQYF. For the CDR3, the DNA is TGTGCCAGCAAGGCCGGGACTGCCTACGAGCAGTACTTC.

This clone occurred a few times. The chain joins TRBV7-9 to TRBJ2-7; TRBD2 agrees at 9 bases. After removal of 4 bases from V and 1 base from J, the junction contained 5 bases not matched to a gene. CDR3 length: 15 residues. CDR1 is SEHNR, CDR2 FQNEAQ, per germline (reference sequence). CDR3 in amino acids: CASSSSGRSSYEQYF. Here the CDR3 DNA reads TGTGCCAGCAGCTCGAGCGGGAGGAGTTCCTACGAGCAGTACTTC.

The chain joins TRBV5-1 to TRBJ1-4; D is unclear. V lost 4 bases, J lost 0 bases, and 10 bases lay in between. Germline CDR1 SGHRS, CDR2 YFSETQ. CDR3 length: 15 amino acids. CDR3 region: CASSPIIATNEKLFF. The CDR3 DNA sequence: TGCGCCAGCAGCCCAATTATAGCAACTAATGAAAAACTGTTTTTT.

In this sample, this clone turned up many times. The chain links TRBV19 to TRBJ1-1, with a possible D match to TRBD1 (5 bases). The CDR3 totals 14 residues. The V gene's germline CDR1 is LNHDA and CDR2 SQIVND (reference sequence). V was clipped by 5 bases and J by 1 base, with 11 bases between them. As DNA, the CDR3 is TGTGCCAGTAGTTACTACGGGGGGAACACTGAAGCTTTCTTT. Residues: CASSYYGGNTEAFF.

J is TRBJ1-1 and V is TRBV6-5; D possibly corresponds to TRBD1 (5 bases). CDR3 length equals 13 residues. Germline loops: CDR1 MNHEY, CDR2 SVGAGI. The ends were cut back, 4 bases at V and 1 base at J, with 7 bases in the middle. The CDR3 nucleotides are TGTGCCAGCAGTTGGACACAGAACACTGAAGCTTTCTTT. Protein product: CASSWTQNTEAFF.

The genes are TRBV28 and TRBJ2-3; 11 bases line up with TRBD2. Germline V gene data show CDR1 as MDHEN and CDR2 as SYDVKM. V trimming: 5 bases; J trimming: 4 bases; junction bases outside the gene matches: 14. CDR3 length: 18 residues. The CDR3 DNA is TGTGCCAGCAGTATGTCGAAGGAGACTAGCGGGATAGCAGATACGCAGTATTTT. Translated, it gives CASSMSKETSGIADTQYF.